The rows below give T cell receptor beta chains drawn from one sample of a study of blood T cells in healthy people across ages. TCRdb called the 5' RACE reads again in MiXCR, with one record for every CDR3 protein. The repertoire holds 780,000 or so distinct CDR3 sequences, with approximately 60% as singletons. The material sequenced was blood. These receptors all stem from a man aged 35-49 years in good health. CDR3s include the opening cysteine and the closing phenylalanine or tryptophan. Fields, in order: clone size, CDR3 length, J gene, V gene, D gene, CDR3 protein, CDR3 DNA. A D gene is named only where the DNA matches it firmly. Some rows mark clone size as missing; the rest say once, few, many or name a class of expanded clone.

>.|14|TRBJ2-1|TRBV24-1|.
CATSGRGSYREQFF
TGTGCCACCAGTGGACGGGGGTCGTATCGTGAGCAGTTCTTC
>.|17|TRBJ1-4|TRBV3-1|TRBD1
CASSPPGQGPANEKLFF
TGTGCCAGCAGCCCGCCGGGACAGGGTCCGGCTAATGAAAAACTGTTTTTT
>.|15|TRBJ1-2|TRBV7-2|.
CASSLEQGGIYGYTF
TGTGCCAGCAGCTTAGAACAGGGTGGGATCTATGGCTACACCTTC
>few|13|TRBJ2-1|TRBV29-1|.
CSVVGQAYNEQFF
TGCAGCGTTGTCGGGCAGGCCTACAATGAGCAGTTCTTC
>few|15|TRBJ1-4|TRBV7-8|.
CASSARRLLGEKLFF
TGTGCCAGCAGCGCACGGCGGCTATTGGGTGAAAAACTGTTTTTT
>many|14|TRBJ2-4|TRBV12-3/TRBV12-4|.
CASSSGTAKNIQYF
TGTGCCAGCAGTTCGGGTACCGCCAAAAACATTCAGTACTTC
>.|14|TRBJ2-1|TRBV7-9|TRBD1
CASSGTGGMNEQFF
TGTGCCAGCAGCGGGACAGGGGGTATGAATGAGCAGTTCTTC
>.|15|TRBJ1-1|TRBV7-2|.
CASSLEEGVLGEAFF
TGTGCCAGCAGCTTAGAGGAGGGGGTTCTTGGTGAAGCTTTCTTT
>.|11|TRBJ2-4|TRBV11-2|.
CASSWDPQQYF
TGTGCCAGCAGCTGGGATCCTCAACAGTACTTC
>once|14|TRBJ1-2|TRBV4-2|.
CASSQDPGIYGYTF
TGTGCCAGCAGCCAGGATCCGGGCATCTATGGCTACACCTTC
>.|14|TRBJ1-6|TRBV11-3|.
CASSLGPDASPLHF
TGTGCCAGCAGCTTAGGCCCCGACGCTTCACCCCTCCACTTT
>.|13|TRBJ2-7|TRBV20-1|.
CSANGGTSYEQYF
TGCAGTGCTAACGGGGGAACCTCCTACGAGCAGTACTTC
>.|11|TRBJ2-1|TRBV20-1|.
CSANQRNEQFF
TGCAGTGCCAACCAGAGGAATGAGCAGTTCTTC
>.|17|TRBJ1-1|TRBV4-2|.
CASSQEEGWGLNTEAFF
TGTGCCAGCAGCCAAGAGGAGGGTTGGGGTCTGAACACTGAAGCTTTCTTT
>.|14|TRBJ2-7|TRBV3-1|.
CASSQDGWSSEQYF
TGTGCCAGCAGCCAAGATGGGTGGTCTTCCGAGCAGTACTTC
>.|16|TRBJ1-6|TRBV12-3/TRBV12-4|TRBD1
CASRGQGTSYNSPLHF
TGTGCCAGCCGTGGACAGGGGACCTCCTATAATTCACCCCTCCACTTT
>.|11|TRBJ2-5|TRBV20-1|.
CSAREIETQYF
TGCAGTGCTAGAGAAATTGAGACCCAGTACTTC